The 22 T cell receptor beta chains below all came from one sample that was sequenced in a study of control samples from healthy donors and cancer patients. Clones were read by immunoSEQ multiplex PCR, and TCRdb kept only the in-frame ones, dropping some. This table holds some 120,000 clones, 88% found once. Source material: blood. Receptor source: a woman between 65 and 79 years old in good health.

The chain links TRBV19 to TRBJ1-3; D is ambiguous. CDR3 size: 13 residues. Trimming cost V 7 bases and J 0 bases, with 7 bases left between them. Germline V gene data show CDR1 as LNHDA and CDR2 as SQIVND (reference sequence). The CDR3 sequence: CASIGVSGNTIYF. CDR3 sequence (DNA): TGTGCCAGTATCGGCGTCTCTGGAAACACCATATATTTT.

V usage is TRBV4-1 and J usage is TRBJ2-1, with TRBD1 identical over 7 bases. This CDR3 spans 18 amino acids. Unmatched junction bases numbered 16, after V lost 4 bases and J lost 4 bases. Germline lookup yields CDR1 MGHRA and CDR2 YSYEKL. CDR3 coding DNA: TGCGCCAGCAGCCCACGGATAGACCAGGGACAGTGGTACAATGAGCAGTTCTTC. Translation: CASSPRIDQGQWYNEQFF.

The chain links TRBV12-5 to TRBJ2-3; D tentatively reads TRBD1 or TRBD2 (7 bases each). From germline, CDR1 is LGHNT and CDR2 FRNRAP. Deletions cut 5 bases from V and 6 bases from J, with 15 bases between. This CDR3 spans 14 amino acids. The CDR3 nucleotides read TGTGCTAGTGGTGGGGGAGGGGGCGCGGATACGCAGTATTTT. It encodes CASGGGGGADTQYF.

The DNA for the CDR3 is TGTGCCACCAGTGATTCGACAGTTAGTGGCACAGATACGCAGTATTTT. It codes for CATSDSTVSGTDTQYF. This chain connects TRBV24-1 to TRBJ2-3, with a weak D call TRBD1 (5 bases). The germline V gene encodes CDR1 KGHDR and CDR2 SFDVKD. Trimming removed 2 bases at V and 1 base at J, with 12 bases between. The CDR3 has 16 residues.

The chain recombines TRBV10-3 with TRBJ1-3, with 8 bases aligning to TRBD1. With 4 bases clipped from V and 2 bases from J, the junction kept 4 bases outside the gene matches. In germline, CDR1 is ENHRY, CDR2 SYGVKD. The length of the CDR3 is 15 residues. The CDR3 DNA is TGTGCCATCAGTGCTCAGACAGGGGCTGGAAACACCATATATTTT. Amino acids: CAISAQTGAGNTIYF.

The rearrangement links TRBV5-1 to TRBJ2-2; tentative D call: TRBD2 (5 bases). The CDR3 is 13 amino acids. The germline V gene has CDR1 SGHRS and CDR2 YFSETQ. V lost 2 bases and J 6 bases, leaving 8 bases between the germline ends. CDR3 nucleotides: TGCGCCAGCAGCTTACTAGACCCCGGGGAGCTGTTTTTT. Protein: CASSLLDPGELFF. Variable domain in full (rest from reference TRBV5-1 and TRBJ2-2): KAGVTQTPRYLIKTRGQQVTLSCSPISGHRSVSWYQQTPGQGLQFLFEYFSETQRNKGNFPGRFSGRQFSNSRSEMNVSTLELGDSALYLCASSLLDPGELFFGEGSRLTVL.

The genes are TRBV19 and TRBJ2-7; 7 bases are shared with TRBD1. Germline assignment: CDR1 LNHDA and CDR2 SQIVND (reference sequence). The CDR3 sequence is 14 residues long. The junction had 9 bases not matched to a gene; V was cut back by 6 bases and J by 4 bases. In DNA form, the CDR3 reads TGTGCCAGTAGCACCACCGGGACAGTTTACGAGCAGTACTTC. Its translation: CASSTTGTVYEQYF.

The chain joins TRBV6-5 to TRBJ1-6, with 7 positions matching TRBD1. V lost 6 bases, J lost 11 bases, and 7 bases stayed unmatched. The CDR3 covers 13 residues. CDR1 MNHEY and CDR2 SVGAGI come from the germline V gene. The CDR3 is CASRRTGDAPLHF. The CDR3 DNA reads as TGTGCCAGCAGGAGGACAGGAGATGCACCCCTCCACTTT.

The chain links TRBV2 to TRBJ1-2, with 9 bases identical to TRBD1. Per germline, CDR1 SNHLY and CDR2 FYNNEI. There are 14 residues in the CDR3. After removal of 7 bases from V and 4 bases from J, the junction contained 7 bases not matched to a gene. The CDR3 DNA sequence: TGTGCCAGCAACCCGGGGACAGGGAGCTATGGCTACACCTTC. Translating gives CASNPGTGSYGYTF.

On this clone itself: Other nucleotide sequences from this sample produce the same CDR3. The gene calls are TRBV18 and TRBJ1-1, with 7 bases identical to TRBD1. CDR3 length: 16 amino acids. V was pared by 3 bases and J by 2 bases, with 9 bases of the junction left unmatched. CDR1 KGHSH and CDR2 LQKENI come from the germline V gene. CDR3 DNA: TGTGCCAGCTCACCTAAGACAGGGCACTTTAACACTGAAGCTTTCTTT. Protein product: CASSPKTGHFNTEAFF.

V and J are TRBV24-1 and TRBJ2-2; 10 bases align to TRBD1. Germline V gene sequence: CDR1 KGHDR, CDR2 SFDVKD. The CDR3 has 15 amino acids. The V segment lost 9 bases and the J segment 3 bases; nucleotides outside the gene matches: 6. CDR3: CATGGQGEDTGELFF. The CDR3 bases are TGTGCCACCGGTGGACAGGGGGAGGACACCGGGGAGCTGTTTTTT.

The chain is built from TRBV6-5 and TRBJ2-5; no definite D call. The V and J ends lost 6 bases and 3 bases respectively, with 11 bases between them. The CDR3 contains 13 residues. CDR1 is MNHEY, CDR2 SVGAGI, per germline. CDR3 sequence (DNA): TGTGCCAGCAGCCGCTGGGGAAAAGAGACCCAGTACTTC. This translates into CASSRWGKETQYF.

The chain is built from TRBV9 and TRBJ1-2; D ambiguous. Looked up from germline, CDR1 is SGDLS and CDR2 is YYNGEE. The CDR3 has 17 amino acids. Trimming took off 1 base at V and 2 bases at J, with 18 bases between the two ends. DNA of the CDR3: TGTGCCAGCAGCGTAACGAACCGGCTCACCGGAAACTATGGCTACACCTTC. The encoded protein is CASSVTNRLTGNYGYTF. The full variable domain, completed using reference TRBV9 and TRBJ1-2, is DSGVTQTPKHLITATGQRVTLRCSPRSGDLSVYWYQQSLDQGLQFLIQYYNGEERAKGNILERFSAQQFPDLHSELNLSSLELGDSALYFCASSVTNRLTGNYGYTFGSGTRLTVV.

This clone is a singleton in its sample. The genes are TRBV11-3 and TRBJ2-7; 7 bases are shared with TRBD1. CDR1 is SGHNT, CDR2 YENEEA, per germline. The CDR3 loop spans 13 amino acids. After removal of 1 base from V and 3 bases from J, the junction contained 0 bases not matched to a gene. Here the CDR3 reads CASSLGTGYEQYF. CDR3 DNA sequence: TGTGCCAGCAGCTTAGGGACAGGCTACGAGCAGTACTTC.

The V gene is TRBV7-9, the J gene TRBJ2-1; 10 bases map to TRBD1. V trimming: 1 base; J trimming: 5 bases; junction bases outside the gene matches: 8. The CDR3 is 17 residues long. The germline gives CDR1 SEHNR, CDR2 FQNEAQ (reference sequence). CDR3: CASSLDGTGEFHNEQFF. For the CDR3, the DNA is TGTGCCAGCAGCTTAGACGGGACAGGGGAATTCCACAATGAGCAGTTCTTC.

This chain uses TRBV5-6 with TRBJ1-1; TRBD1 aligns across 7 bases. The CDR3 runs to 18 residues. Germline V gives CDR1 SGHDT, CDR2 YYEEEE. Losses at the gene ends were 3 bases for V and 1 base for J; bases not matched to a gene: 15. DNA of the CDR3: TGTGCCAGCAGCTGGACCCCGGGACAGATAATCACGAACACTGAAGCTTTCTTT. Translating it yields CASSWTPGQIITNTEAFF.

This sequence joins TRBV28 and TRBJ2-1, with TRBD1 matching 7 bases. This CDR3 region has 17 residues. The V and J ends lost 3 bases and 1 base, in that order; junction bases with no gene match: 9. CDR1 is MDHEN, CDR2 SYDVKM, per germline. The DNA for the CDR3 is TGTGCCAGCAGTTTTGCTGGGGCAGGGGGATCCTACAATGAGCAGTTCTTC. Protein sequence: CASSFAGAGGSYNEQFF.

The genes are TRBV5-1 and TRBJ2-5; 15 bases are shared with TRBD2. CDR1 is SGHRS, CDR2 YFSETQ, per germline. V lost 4 bases, J lost 5 bases, and 6 bases stayed unmatched. This CDR3 has 16 residues. Written as DNA, the CDR3 is TGCGCCAGCAGCAGGGGACTAGCGGGGGGTCATGAGACCCAGTACTTC. As protein: CASSRGLAGGHETQYF.

V usage is TRBV4-3 and J usage is TRBJ2-3; 8 bases fit TRBD2. Germline V CDR1 and CDR2: LGHNA, YSLEER. The CDR3 contains 19 residues. Germline trimming cut 1 base from V and 4 bases from J; bases unmatched to any gene: 16. The CDR3 sequence: CASSQVLIYGGAFSDTQYF. The DNA of the CDR3 is TGCGCCAGCAGCCAAGTACTTATTTACGGGGGGGCCTTCTCAGATACGCAGTATTTT.

In its sample, this clone was seen once. The J gene is TRBJ2-5, the V gene TRBV2; 10 nucleotides match TRBD2. Germline V gene lookup returns CDR1 SNHLY and CDR2 FYNNEI. The J segment lost 0 bases and the V segment lost 6 bases, leaving 7 bases of the junction unmatched. The CDR3 is 16 amino acids. CDR3 amino acids: CASSPGTSAYQETQYF. Written as DNA, the CDR3 is TGTGCCAGCAGCCCAGGGACTAGCGCATACCAAGAGACCCAGTACTTC.

This clone was detected only once. V and J are TRBV11-1 and TRBJ1-2, with 9 nucleotides matching TRBD1. J was trimmed by 4 bases and V by 4 bases; bases with no gene match: 1. Germline lookup yields CDR1 SGHAT and CDR2 FQDESV (reference sequence). This CDR3 has 13 amino acids. CDR3 in amino acids: CASSSGQGYGYTF. In nucleotides, the CDR3 is TGTGCCAGCAGCTCGGGACAGGGCTATGGCTACACCTTC. The full variable domain, rest sourced from reference TRBV11-1 and TRBJ1-2, is EAEVAQSPRYKITEKSQAVAFWCDPISGHATLYWYRQILGQGPELLVQFQDESVVDDSQLPKDRFSAERLKGVDSTLKIQPAELGDSAMYLCASSSGQGYGYTFGSGTRLTVV.

CDR3 sequence: CASSARSGEQYF. The CDR3 DNA sequence: TGTGCCAGCAGCGCGAGGTCCGGAGAGCAGTACTTC. This chain joins TRBV7-3 and TRBJ2-7; unclear D gene. CDR3 length equals 12 residues. V was clipped by 5 bases and J by 7 bases, with 12 bases between them. Germline V lookup: CDR1 SGHTA, CDR2 FQGTGA.